The 4 T cell receptor beta chains in this list originate from one sample, sequenced in a study of long-term antiretroviral therapy in people with HIV. An immunoSEQ assay, version v3.0, was performed at survey level. The repertoire was sequenced with immunoSEQ multiplex PCR; TCRdb's copy has only in-frame clones and lacks some. The sample holds tens of thousands of clones, roughly 77% seen once. Material: unsorted PBMCs, obtained 1.9 years after starting antiretroviral therapy. The receptors come from a man between 18 and 35 years old with HIV.

V gene TRBV2 combines with J gene TRBJ2-3, with D uncertain. Germline CDR1 and CDR2: SNHLY and FYNNEI. This CDR3 has 14 residues. The ends were cut back, 6 bases at V and 0 bases at J, with 10 bases in the middle. CDR3: CASSRHASTDTQYF. DNA of the CDR3: TGTGCCAGCAGCCGACACGCTAGCACAGATACGCAGTATTTT.

This chain links TRBV9 with TRBJ2-7, with 9 bases aligning to TRBD1. Germline V lookup: CDR1 SGDLS, CDR2 YYNGEE. The V gene end was trimmed by 4 bases and the J gene end by 3 bases; junction bases not matched to a gene: 17. There are 18 residues in the CDR3. The CDR3 DNA reads TGTGCCAGCAGCTCCTCCGAATTAGGGACAGGGAGCGTCTACGAGCAGTACTTC. Its protein product is CASSSSELGTGSVYEQYF. Supplemented by reference TRBV9 and TRBJ2-7, the full variable domain reads DSGVTQTPKHLITATGQRVTLRCSPRSGDLSVYWYQQSLDQGLQFLIQYYNGEERAKGNILERFSAQQFPDLHSELNLSSLELGDSALYFCASSSSELGTGSVYEQYFGPGTRLTVT.

The chain joins TRBV7-8 to TRBJ1-5; D gene unclear. CDR1 and CDR2 from the germline V gene are SGHVS and FQNEAQ. This CDR3 comprises 14 residues. The V gene lost 5 bases and the J gene lost 3 bases, with 11 bases spanning the gap. For the CDR3, the DNA is TGTGCCAGCAGCCCCCGGGCTAACAATCAGCCCCAGCATTTT. Protein: CASSPRANNQPQHF.

The gene calls are TRBV5-1 and TRBJ2-5, with 7 bases matching TRBD1. The ends lost 7 bases at V and 5 bases at J; junction bases unmatched: 8. This CDR3 region has 13 residues. CDR1 is SGHRS, CDR2 YFSETQ, per germline. The CDR3 loop reads CASRTGRGETQYF. The CDR3 DNA reads TGCGCCAGCCGGACAGGCCGAGGGGAGACCCAGTACTTC.